This entry describes one T cell receptor (beta chain). This record comes from a study of blood T cell repertoires in COVID-19. The method was immunoSEQ multiplex PCR; TCRdb's version includes in-frame clones alone and lacks a portion of them. The sample carries more than 150,000 clones, roughly 88% recorded once. Germline CDR1 reads LGHNA; CDR2 reads YNFKEQ. Trimming pared 1 base from V and 7 bases from J, leaving 14 bases between. This CDR3 region has 15 residues. The source of this sequence is a woman aged 55-70 years who had recovered from COVID-19. This rearrangement joins TRBV4-2 to TRBJ2-4, with no clear D. Sequencing was carried out using PBMCs or T cells enriched from blood (not recorded which). CDR3 nucleotide sequence: TGTGCCAGCAGCCAAGGCCCGGGTTTGGAGAACATTCAGTACTTC. Its protein product is CASSQGPGLENIQYF.